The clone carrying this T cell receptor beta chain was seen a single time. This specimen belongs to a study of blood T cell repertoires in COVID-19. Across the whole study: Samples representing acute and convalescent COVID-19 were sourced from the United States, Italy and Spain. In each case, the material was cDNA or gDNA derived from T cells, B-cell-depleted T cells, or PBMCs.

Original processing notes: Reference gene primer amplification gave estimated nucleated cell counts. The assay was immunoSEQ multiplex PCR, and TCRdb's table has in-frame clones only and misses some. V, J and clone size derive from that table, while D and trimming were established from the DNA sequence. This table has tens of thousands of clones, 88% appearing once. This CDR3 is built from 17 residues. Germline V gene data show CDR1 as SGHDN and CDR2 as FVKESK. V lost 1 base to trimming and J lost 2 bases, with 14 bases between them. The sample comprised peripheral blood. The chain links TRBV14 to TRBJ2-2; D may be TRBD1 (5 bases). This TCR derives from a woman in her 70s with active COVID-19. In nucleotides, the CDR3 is TGTGCCAGCAGCCAAGGGGGCACGTCCGTAAACACCGGGGAGCTGTTTTTT. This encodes CASSQGGTSVNTGELFF.